Each of the 32 T cell receptor beta chains below was sequenced from the same sample in a study of control samples from healthy donors and cancer patients (dated by TCRdb to the early 2020s). The library was obtained by the immunoSEQ multiplex PCR assay. What TCRdb holds here is the immuneACCESS table cut down to in-frame rearrangements. Part of the clones is not present; checked against another copy, under half of the missing clones reflect an unresolved V gene, and the others are unexplained. This sample is represented by tens of thousands of clones; more than 95% of them were singletons. The ten biggest clones cover around 0.99% of the sample. Sequencing used blood. The receptors come from a woman aged 18 to 35 in good health.

The chain links TRBV18 to TRBJ2-1, with D unclear. V was cut by 8 bases and J by 6 bases, with 11 bases left in between. Germline CDR1 is KGHSH and CDR2 is LQKENI. The CDR3 is made up of 12 amino acids. The DNA for the CDR3 is TGTGCCAGCCAAGATCCCCCCAATGAGCAGTTCTTC. This codes for CASQDPPNEQFF.

This chain joins TRBV4-3 and TRBJ2-5; D uncertain. Germline-derived CDR1 and CDR2 are LGHNA and YSLEER. The CDR3 consists of 14 residues. The germline V and J ends were trimmed by 4 bases and 2 bases, with 11 bases remaining between them. CDR3 bases: TGCGCCAGCAGCCGGTACGGGCCGCAAGAGACCCAGTACTTC. Translated, it gives CASSRYGPQETQYF.

V is TRBV2 and J is TRBJ2-2; no firm D call. The CDR3 runs to 13 residues. Germline CDR1 SNHLY, CDR2 FYNNEI. The V and J ends lost 5 bases and 6 bases respectively, with 10 bases between them. In DNA, the CDR3 is TGTGCCAGCAGTCCCGGGTACGCCGGGGAGCTGTTTTTT. The encoded protein is CASSPGYAGELFF.

The V call is TRBV6-5, the J call TRBJ1-5, with 9 bases lining up with TRBD1. The CDR3 runs to 14 residues. CDR1 and CDR2 (germline): MNHEY, SVGAGI. V lost 4 bases to trimming and J lost 7 bases; unmatched junction nucleotides: 5. Here the CDR3 reads CASSLTGGWQPQHF. CDR3 bases: TGTGCCAGCAGTTTGACAGGGGGTTGGCAGCCCCAGCATTTT.

Note on this clone: The CDR3 end shows no conserved phenylalanine or tryptophan, and so a read error is likely. J is TRBJ1-5 and V is TRBV27, with a weak D call TRBD1 (5 bases). V lost 5 bases to trimming and J lost 4 bases, with 15 bases between them. The CDR3 covers 15 residues. Germline CDR1 is MNHEY and CDR2 is SMNVEV (reference sequence). CDR3 amino acids: CASSLQGPLNQPQHL. The CDR3 bases are TGTGCCAGCAGTCTCCAGGGTCCCTTAAATCAGCCCCAGCATCTT.

V is TRBV23-1 and J is TRBJ2-3, with D maybe TRBD2 (5 bases). TRBV23-1 is an open reading frame, and its role is uncertain. The V end was cut by 4 bases, the J end by 0 bases, with 20 bases between. The CDR3 has 18 amino acids. CDR3 protein: CASSPLTVALSSTDTQYF. CDR3 in DNA: TGCGCCAGCAGTCCCCTCACGGTAGCGCTTTCTAGCACAGATACGCAGTATTTT.

The genes are TRBV9 and TRBJ1-1, with 7 bases lining up with TRBD1. In germline, CDR1 is SGDLS, CDR2 YYNGEE. CDR3 size: 15 residues. The V gene end was trimmed by 4 bases and the J gene end by 0 bases; junction bases not matched to a gene: 6. The CDR3 DNA reads as TGTGCCAGCAGCAGCGGGGACAGCCTGAACACTGAAGCTTTCTTT. Its protein product is CASSSGDSLNTEAFF.

This sequence joins TRBV5-6 and TRBJ1-2; 7 positions agree with TRBD1. This CDR3 spans 14 amino acids. V dropped 3 bases and J dropped 8; count of bases not matched to a gene: 10. Germline V gene sequence: CDR1 SGHDT, CDR2 YYEEEE. The CDR3 sequence: CASSWEDRPGGYTF. For the CDR3, the DNA is TGTGCCAGCAGCTGGGAGGACAGGCCGGGGGGCTACACCTTC.

This CDR3 is CASSPGTGDSGANVLTF. CDR3 bases: TGTGCCAGCAGTCCCGGGACAGGGGACTCTGGGGCCAACGTCCTGACTTTC. V gene TRBV6-2 or TRBV6-3 combines with J gene TRBJ2-6, with 10 bases lining up with TRBD1. Germline V gives CDR1 MNHEY, CDR2 SVGEGT. With V trimmed by 5 bases and J by 0 bases, 4 bases remained unmatched. CDR3 length equals 17 residues.

This chain connects TRBV28 to TRBJ1-5; a weak D match, TRBD1 (5 bases). V lost 5 bases to trimming and J lost 3 bases, with 14 bases between them. CDR1 is MDHEN and CDR2 is SYDVKM in the germline V gene. The CDR3 runs to 15 residues. The CDR3: CASSPRGEFNQPQHF. DNA of the CDR3: TGTGCCAGCAGTCCTAGAGGGGAGTTCAATCAGCCCCAGCATTTT.

The CDR3 nucleotides are TGTGCCAGCCTTAAGACAGATACCTTTAATTCACCCCTCCACTTT. As protein: CASLKTDTFNSPLHF. The rearrangement joins TRBV6-5 to TRBJ1-6, with a weak D call TRBD1 (5 bases). CDR1 MNHEY and CDR2 SVGAGI come from the germline V gene. The CDR3 loop spans 15 amino acids. The ends were cut back, 8 bases at V and 6 bases at J, with 17 bases in the middle.

The V call is TRBV30, the J call TRBJ1-1; 7 bases agree with TRBD1. CDR1 is GTSNPN, CDR2 SVGIG, per germline (reference sequence). CDR3 length equals 13 residues. With V trimmed by 2 bases and J by 3 bases, 3 bases remained unmatched. CDR3 DNA sequence: TGTGCCTGGAGTAGGGGACAGCACACTGAAGCTTTCTTT. Residues: CAWSRGQHTEAFF.

A single count supports this clone. The CDR3 region has the DNA TGTGCCAGCAGCGCCGGACTAGCGGGGGGGGATACGCAGTATTTT. Its translation: CASSAGLAGGDTQYF. The V gene is TRBV7-9, the J gene TRBJ2-3, with TRBD2 identical over 15 bases. CDR3 length equals 15 residues. The V segment lost 5 bases and the J segment 6 bases; nucleotides outside the gene matches: 3. Germline CDR1 and CDR2: SEHNR and FQNEAQ (reference sequence).

J is TRBJ1-2 and V is TRBV7-9, with D uncertain. The V gene's germline CDR1 is SEHNR and CDR2 FQNEAQ (reference sequence). The CDR3 length is 13 residues. Trimming took 1 base from V and 8 from J, leaving 11 bases between them. In nucleotides, the CDR3 is TGTGCCAGCAGCTTAGAGGGCGGAGAAGGCTACACCTTC. This gives the protein CASSLEGGEGYTF.

The chain recombines TRBV5-1 with TRBJ2-1; 8 nucleotides agree with TRBD2. The ends lost 7 bases at V and 2 bases at J; junction bases unmatched: 8. Germline lookup yields CDR1 SGHRS and CDR2 YFSETQ. CDR3 length: 15 residues. CDR3 sequence: CASAAAGGTYNEQFF. DNA of the CDR3: TGCGCCAGCGCTGCGGCGGGGGGAACCTACAATGAGCAGTTCTTC.

The chain carries TRBV11-2 and TRBJ2-7; D not certain. Trimming pared 0 bases from V and 9 bases from J, leaving 15 bases between. The germline CDR1 and CDR2 sequences are SGHAT and FQNNGV. CDR3 length equals 14 residues. In nucleotides, the CDR3 is TGTGCCAGCAGCTTAGAACGGGTCGCATCAGGGCAGTACTTC. It yields the protein CASSLERVASGQYF.

The chain is built from TRBV6-5 and TRBJ1-3, with no clear D. Germline CDR1 and CDR2: MNHEY and SVGAGI. This CDR3 is 15 amino acids long. V was clipped by 6 bases and J by 1 base, with 13 bases between them. The DNA for the CDR3 is TGTGCCAGCAGCCGAAGTTTTGGGTCTGGAAACACCATATATTTT. Translated, it gives CASSRSFGSGNTIYF.

The chain employs TRBV6-4 and TRBJ1-2; TRBD1 might be the D (5 bases). V was pared by 0 bases and J by 4 bases, with 6 bases between. This CDR3 contains 13 residues. Germline CDR1 and CDR2: MRHNA and SNTAGT. CDR3 in amino acids: CASSDSRGYGYTF. The CDR3 DNA is TGTGCCAGCAGTGACTCAAGGGGCTATGGCTACACCTTC.

In this sample, this clone turned up once. This sequence joins TRBV19 and TRBJ2-4; TRBD1 might be the D (7 bases). The ends were cut back, 1 base at V and 1 base at J, with 17 bases in the middle. The CDR3 covers 18 residues. CDR1 is LNHDA and CDR2 is SQIVND in the germline V gene (reference sequence). The CDR3 DNA reads TGTGCCAGTAGTATAGGGGGGGATCGGGGACAGGCCAAAAACATTCAGTACTTC. This codes for CASSIGGDRGQAKNIQYF.

V usage is TRBV27 and J usage is TRBJ1-1; 8 nucleotides match TRBD1. The CDR3 sequence is 14 residues long. J lost 5 bases, V lost 6 bases, and 8 bases had no gene match. The germline gives CDR1 MNHEY, CDR2 SMNVEV (reference sequence). The DNA for the CDR3 is TGTGCCAGCAGCGGACAGGGTGTTTGGACTGAAGCTTTCTTT. Protein: CASSGQGVWTEAFF.

The V call is TRBV19, the J call TRBJ1-5; 7 nucleotides agree with TRBD1. The ends lost 2 bases at V and 6 bases at J; junction bases unmatched: 1. The CDR3 has 13 amino acids. CDR1 and CDR2 from the germline V gene are LNHDA and SQIVND (reference sequence). The CDR3 region is CASSIQGVQPQHF. The CDR3 DNA reads TGTGCCAGTAGTATACAGGGGGTTCAGCCCCAGCATTTT.

The V gene is TRBV3-1 (or the pseudogene TRBV3-2), the J gene TRBJ1-2; 9 bases map to TRBD1. Germline V gives CDR1 LGHDT, CDR2 YNNKEL (reference sequence). Unmatched junction bases numbered 1, after V lost 2 bases and J lost 6 bases. The CDR3 has 13 residues. The CDR3 nucleotides are TGTGCCAGCAGCCAAACAGGGGGCCATGGCTACACCTTC. This translates into CASSQTGGHGYTF.

The chain combines TRBV7-9 with TRBJ2-3; 13 bases fit TRBD2. Germline V gene data show CDR1 as SEHNR and CDR2 as FQNEAQ (reference sequence). This CDR3 has 16 amino acids. With V trimmed by 5 bases and J by 10 bases, 12 bases remained unmatched. The CDR3 loop reads CASSAPGLAGRDAQYF. CDR3 nucleotide sequence: TGTGCCAGCAGCGCCCCGGGACTAGCGGGGAGGGATGCGCAGTATTTT.

The chain joins TRBV2 to TRBJ2-2; D remains unclear. The germline V gene encodes CDR1 SNHLY and CDR2 FYNNEI. CDR3 size: 11 residues. V gave up 8 bases and J gave up 4 bases, with 5 bases separating them. The CDR3 sequence: CASGFTGELFF. DNA for the CDR3: TGTGCCAGCGGTTTCACCGGGGAGCTGTTTTTT.

The chain joins TRBV27 to TRBJ1-4; D unresolved. The V gene lost 7 bases and the J gene lost 0 bases, with 12 bases spanning the gap. The CDR3 is made up of 15 amino acids. Germline CDR1 and CDR2: MNHEY and SMNVEV (reference sequence). This chain's CDR3 is CASMRFGATNEKLFF. The CDR3 DNA sequence: TGTGCCAGCATGAGGTTTGGTGCAACTAATGAAAAACTGTTTTTT.

The rearrangement links TRBV4-1 to TRBJ1-6; the D gene is possibly TRBD1 (5 bases). The ends were cut back, 3 bases at V and 8 bases at J, with 14 bases in the middle. CDR1 is MGHRA and CDR2 is YSYEKL in the germline V gene. This CDR3 comprises 15 residues. The CDR3 nucleotides are TGCGCCAGCAGCCACCCCTTAGGGGAATATTCACCCCTCCACTTT. Translation: CASSHPLGEYSPLHF.

The chain has TRBV13 and TRBJ1-1; D might be TRBD1 (5 bases). The CDR3 length is 17 residues. In germline, CDR1 is PRHDT, CDR2 FYEKMQ (reference sequence). The V and J ends lost 2 bases and 1 base respectively, with 17 bases between them. CDR3 DNA sequence: TGTGCCAGCAGCTTAAATCCGTGGGGGGGAACGAACACTGAAGCTTTCTTT. This encodes CASSLNPWGGTNTEAFF.

The rearrangement joins TRBV9 to TRBJ1-3; 7 bases map to TRBD1. The germline gives CDR1 SGDLS, CDR2 YYNGEE. J lost 0 bases, V lost 3 bases, and 9 bases had no gene match. CDR3 length: 17 amino acids. In nucleotides, the CDR3 is TGTGCCAGCAGCGGAAATCCAGGGGGATTCTCTGGAAACACCATATATTTT. This gives the protein CASSGNPGGFSGNTIYF. The whole variable domain, remainder taken from reference TRBV9 and TRBJ1-3, is DSGVTQTPKHLITATGQRVTLRCSPRSGDLSVYWYQQSLDQGLQFLIQYYNGEERAKGNILERFSAQQFPDLHSELNLSSLELGDSALYFCASSGNPGGFSGNTIYFGEGSWLTVV.

This clone was observed once. The genes are TRBV15 and TRBJ1-6, with 10 nucleotides matching TRBD1. Per germline, CDR1 LNHNV and CDR2 YYDKDF (reference sequence). This CDR3 spans 13 amino acids. The V gene end was trimmed by 8 bases and the J gene end by 9 bases; junction bases not matched to a gene: 4. The CDR3 DNA reads TGTGCCACCCGGACAGGGGGGAGTTCACCCCTCCACTTT. Translated, it gives CATRTGGSSPLHF. The full variable domain, in which reference TRBV15 and TRBJ1-6 provide the parts outside the CDR3, is DAMVIQNPRYQVTQFGKPVTLSCSQTLNHNVMYWYQQKSSQAPKLLFHYYDKDFNNEADTPDNFQSRRPNTSFCFLDIRSPGLGDTAMYLCATRTGGSSPLHFGNGTRLTVT.

The V and J genes are TRBV7-2 and TRBJ1-1; D is perhaps TRBD1 (5 bases). CDR1 and CDR2 (germline): SGHTA, FQGNSA. V dropped 1 base and J dropped 3 bases, with 15 bases sitting between them. CDR3 size: 16 residues. For the CDR3, the DNA is TGTGCCAGCAGCTTAGATGTGGGCAGGGATTACACTGAAGCTTTCTTT. Protein sequence: CASSLDVGRDYTEAFF.

V gene TRBV6-5 combines with J gene TRBJ1-2; the D gene is possibly TRBD1 (6 bases). The CDR3 consists of 15 residues. The germline V and J ends were trimmed by 0 bases and 8 bases, with 16 bases remaining between them. CDR1 MNHEY and CDR2 SVGAGI come from the germline V gene. This CDR3 reads CASSYSTSGTQGYTF. The CDR3 DNA reads TGTGCCAGCAGTTACTCTACGTCCGGGACACAAGGCTACACCTTC.

The gene calls are TRBV30 and TRBJ2-7, with 8 bases identical to TRBD2. The CDR3 runs to 16 residues. The germline V gene encodes CDR1 GTSNPN and CDR2 SVGIG (reference sequence). V lost 0 bases and J lost 0; bases outside the gene matches: 7. CDR3 in DNA: TGTGCCTGGAGTGTAGTGGCGGGGGGCTTCTCCTACGAGCAGTACTTC. The encoded protein is CAWSVVAGGFSYEQYF.